Listed below are T cell receptor beta chains from one sample, sequenced in a study of blood T cell repertoires in COVID-19. The method was immunoSEQ multiplex PCR; TCRdb's version includes in-frame clones alone and lacks a portion of them. The table shows around 200,000 clones, with about 84% occurring only once. What was sequenced was peripheral blood. These TCRs come from a person aged 70 to 85 with COVID-19, enrolled during active disease. Each CDR3 is given with its conserved first and last residue. Fields, in order: D gene, clone size, J gene, V gene, CDR3 DNA, CDR3 protein. A D gene is named only where the DNA matches it firmly. Clone size is shown for a subset of rows, as once, few, many or a class of expanded clone.

>TRBD1|NA|TRBJ1-5|TRBV28
TGTGCCAGCAGACGACAGGGGAATCAGCCCCAGCATTTT
CASRRQGNQPQHF
>NA|NA|TRBJ1-3|TRBV29-1
TGCAGCGTTGTTACTACAGGAGACGGAAACACCATATATTTT
CSVVTTGDGNTIYF
>TRBD1|few|TRBJ1-1|TRBV28
TGTGCCAGCAAGCCCGCCGACAGGGGTAACACTGAAGCTTTCTTT
CASKPADRGNTEAFF
>TRBD1|NA|TRBJ2-7|TRBV28
TGTGCCAGCCGGGGGGCCGGGACAGGGCTCGAGCAGTACTTC
CASRGAGTGLEQYF
>TRBD1|NA|TRBJ2-1|TRBV27
TGTGCCAGCAGTGTGACAGGGGGCACGGATGAGCAGTTCTTC
CASSVTGGTDEQFF
>TRBD1|NA|TRBJ1-1|TRBV5-1
TGCGCCAGCAGCTTGGGTACAGGGGTCTTGGACACTGAAGCTTTCTTT
CASSLGTGVLDTEAFF
>NA|NA|TRBJ2-3|TRBV30
TGTGCCTGGAGTCGAACCGGACAGAATGCGCAGTATTTT
CAWSRTGQNAQYF
>TRBD2|NA|TRBJ2-1|TRBV2
TGTGCCAGCAGGACTAGCGGGACCTACAATGAGCAGTTCTTC
CASRTSGTYNEQFF
>NA|NA|TRBJ2-3|TRBV27
TGTGCCAGCAGTTTATTATCAGTCACAGATACGCAGTATTTT
CASSLLSVTDTQYF
>NA|few|TRBJ1-1|TRBV6-5
TGTGCCAGCACAATGGGAGACACTGAAGCTTTCTTT
CASTMGDTEAFF
>TRBD1|few|TRBJ1-2|TRBV5-4
TGTGCCAGCAGCCCCAAAAACACAGGGGGCCACCGGAATGGCTACACCTTC
CASSPKNTGGHRNGYTF
>NA|NA|TRBJ2-5|TRBV7-3
TGTGCCAGCAGCTTATTGGGGCAGGAGGGAGAGACCCAGTACTTC
CASSLLGQEGETQYF
>TRBD1|NA|TRBJ2-5|TRBV6-2/TRBV6-3
TGTGCCAGCAGTCACTATTACAGGGGGCAAGAGACCCAGTACTTC
CASSHYYRGQETQYF
>TRBD2|once|TRBJ2-7|TRBV7-8
TGTGCCAGCAGCTTAAGCGGGAGAACAGGTGACGAGCAGTACTTC
CASSLSGRTGDEQYF
>NA|NA|TRBJ1-2|TRBV9
TGTGCCAGCAGCGCCACCGGGACTGGGAAAGTAGGATTC
CASSATGTGKVGF
>TRBD1|NA|TRBJ1-6|TRBV2
TGTGCCAGCAGAGCCCGGGACAGGAAAAATTCACCCCTCCACTTT
CASRARDRKNSPLHF
>NA|few|TRBJ1-1|TRBV28
TGTGCCAGCACGACATCAGGGGTAGCTTTCTTT
CASTTSGVAFF
>NA|NA|TRBJ1-6|TRBV3-1/TRBV3-2
TGTGCCAGCAGTCCCGGGGGGCCGAATTCACCCCTCCACTTT
CASSPGGPNSPLHF
>TRBD2|NA|TRBJ2-1|TRBV24-1
TGTGCCACCAGTGACCATGGGACTAGCGGGAGTTACAATGAGCAGTTCTTC
CATSDHGTSGSYNEQFF
>NA|NA|TRBJ1-3|TRBV28
TGTGCCACCCTTGACAGGTCTGGAAACACCATATATTTT
CATLDRSGNTIYF
>NA|NA|TRBJ2-7|TRBV6-1
TGTGCCAGCAGTGTTGGGTTAGCAGTTCTGAGGGAAGAGCAGTACTTC
CASSVGLAVLREEQYF
>NA|once|TRBJ1-2|TRBV27
TGTGCCACCCAGGGAGGAGGGGACTATGGCTACACCTTC
CATQGGGDYGYTF
>NA|NA|TRBJ1-1|TRBV5-1
TGCGCCAGCAGCTTTGGCCTAGTCAGTAATCTCGACACTGAAGCTTTCTTT
CASSFGLVSNLDTEAFF
>TRBD2|NA|TRBJ2-3|TRBV5-1
TGCGCCAGCAGCTTGGTGGGGACTAGCGGCACAGATACGCAGTATTTT
CASSLVGTSGTDTQYF
>TRBD1|once|TRBJ1-2|TRBV30
TGTGCCTGGAGTGTCGCCGGGACAGGGGGCTATGGCTACACCTTC
CAWSVAGTGGYGYTF
>TRBD1|NA|TRBJ1-3|TRBV18
TGTGCCAGCTCAACAATGACAGGGAGGACTGGAAACACCATATATTTT
CASSTMTGRTGNTIYF
>TRBD1|NA|TRBJ2-3|TRBV11-3
TGTGCCAGCAAAAGGACAGGGGTTTTGGATACGCAGTATTTT
CASKRTGVLDTQYF
>TRBD1|NA|TRBJ2-5|TRBV9
TGTGCCAGCAACCTACAGGGGTGGGAGACCCAGTACTTC
CASNLQGWETQYF
>NA|NA|TRBJ1-3|TRBV28
TGTGCCAGCACCCCCGGGGTGAGGGAGAGAAACACCATATATTTT
CASTPGVRERNTIYF
>NA|few|TRBJ1-4|TRBV19
TGTGCCAGTAGCGGGTCCCGAACAACTAATGAAAAACTGTTTTTT
CASSGSRTTNEKLFF
>NA|once|TRBJ1-2|TRBV5-6
TGTGCCAGCAGCCCATCCAGGGGATCCGTCTATGGCTACACCTTC
CASSPSRGSVYGYTF
>NA|NA|TRBJ1-4|TRBV11-2
TGTGCCAGCAGCCCAGGGACACTCCCTAATGAAAAACTGTTTTTT
CASSPGTLPNEKLFF
>TRBD1|NA|TRBJ1-1|TRBV19
TGTGCCAGTAGTACCCACAGGGGGCGGAACACTGAAGCTTTCTTT
CASSTHRGRNTEAFF
>NA|NA|TRBJ1-2|TRBV5-4
TGTGCCAGCAGCTTGGGCGTTTCGCCTAACTATGGCTACACCTTC
CASSLGVSPNYGYTF
>NA|NA|TRBJ2-7|TRBV2
TGTGCCAGCAGTGAAGCCGAAGGGGACTCGTCCTACGAGCAGTACTTC
CASSEAEGDSSYEQYF
>NA|NA|TRBJ2-5|TRBV29-1
TGCAGCGGGATGGCAGGAAGACAAGAGACCCAGTACTTC
CSGMAGRQETQYF
>TRBD1|NA|TRBJ1-6|TRBV7-2
TGTGCCAGCAGCTTAATAACAGGGGGCCTTTCACCCCTCCACTTT
CASSLITGGLSPLHF
>NA|NA|TRBJ2-3|TRBV28
TGTGCCAGCAGCGGGGGGCCCGGCACAGATACGCAGTATTTT
CASSGGPGTDTQYF
>NA|NA|TRBJ2-7|TRBV19
TGTGCCAGTAGCCCCGGGCATGAGGGCGAGCAGTACTTC
CASSPGHEGEQYF
>TRBD1|NA|TRBJ1-5|TRBV2
TGTGCCAGCACTGGAACCCGGGACAGATATCAGCCCCAGCATTTT
CASTGTRDRYQPQHF
>TRBD2|NA|TRBJ2-1|TRBV5-1
TGCGCCAGCAGCTCCGGGACTAGTGGCAATGAGCAGTTCTTC
CASSSGTSGNEQFF
>TRBD1|NA|TRBJ1-2|TRBV19
TGTGCCAGTAAGGACAGGGGTACGGTCGGCTACACCTTC
CASKDRGTVGYTF
>NA|NA|TRBJ2-7|TRBV30
TGTGCCTGGAGTGGGGTGGGGAATAGCGTCGAGCAGTACTTC
CAWSGVGNSVEQYF
>TRBD2|NA|TRBJ2-7|TRBV3-1/TRBV3-2
TGTGCCAGCAGCCGAGGACTAGCCTACGAGCAGTACTTC
CASSRGLAYEQYF
>TRBD2|NA|TRBJ2-4|TRBV5-4
TGTGCCAGCAGCCCGGGACAACAGGGGTGGCGGGAGGGCAAAAACATTCAGTACTTC
CASSPGQQGWREGKNIQYF
>NA|NA|TRBJ2-7|TRBV10-3
TGTGCCATCAGTGTTGCCGTAGGGGGGGCCTACGAGCAGTACTTC
CAISVAVGGAYEQYF
>NA|NA|TRBJ2-3|TRBV9
TGTGCCAGCAGCGTAGGAATGCGAGGGAGCACAGATACGCAGTATTTT
CASSVGMRGSTDTQYF
>NA|NA|TRBJ1-3|TRBV7-2
TGTGCCAGCAACAAAAACAGAGACACCATATATTTT
CASNKNRDTIYF
>NA|once|TRBJ2-1|TRBV7-2
TGTGCCAGCAGCTCCCCAGGGATAGGGCAGTTCTTC
CASSSPGIGQFF
>TRBD2|NA|TRBJ2-1|TRBV19
TGTGCCAGTAGGATCGGCGGGGGGGCCGGGGATGAGCAGTTCTTC
CASRIGGGAGDEQFF
>TRBD1|NA|TRBJ1-5|TRBV10-3
TGTGCCATCGGGGACAGAACAGGCCCGTGGCCCCAGCATTTT
CAIGDRTGPWPQHF
>TRBD1|NA|TRBJ1-2|TRBV24-1
TGTGCCACCAGTGATAGGACAGGGGGCTCTGGCTACACCTTC
CATSDRTGGSGYTF
>NA|NA|TRBJ1-4|TRBV9
TGTGCCAGCAGCGGAAACAGAGGACTTCGGGAAAAACTGTTTTTT
CASSGNRGLREKLFF
>TRBD2|NA|TRBJ2-1|TRBV10-3
TGTGCCATCAGTGCGACTAGCGGGGGGGTCCCCAGCTCCTACAATGAGCAGTTCTTC
CAISATSGGVPSSYNEQFF
>NA|NA|TRBJ1-5|TRBV19
TGTGCCAGCCTGGCCGGAGGGTCTGAGTCTGCTCAGCCCCAGCATTTT
CASLAGGSESAQPQHF
>NA|NA|TRBJ2-1|TRBV10-3
TGTGCCATCAGTGAGTCAAGTGGCGGCAGACACAATGAGCAGTTCTTC
CAISESSGGRHNEQFF
>NA|NA|TRBJ2-3|TRBV29-1
TGCAGCGTGCTGGGACTCCGAGTGGCAGATACGCAGTATTTT
CSVLGLRVADTQYF
>NA|NA|TRBJ1-6|TRBV15
TGTGCCACCAGCCCCCGACATCTCACCCTATCACCCCTCCACTTT
CATSPRHLTLSPLHF
>NA|NA|TRBJ1-6|TRBV4-3
TGCGCCAGCAGCCAAGAGAATTCCGAGTCACCCCTCCACTTT
CASSQENSESPLHF
>TRBD2|NA|TRBJ2-6|TRBV19
TGTGCCAGTCATAGCGGGAGGGACTCTGGGGCCAACGTCCTGACTTTC
CASHSGRDSGANVLTF